This T cell receptor beta chain emerged from a study of blood T cell repertoires in COVID-19. At the level of the study: Specimens from acute and convalescent COVID-19 originated in the United States, Italy and Spain. PBMCs, B-cell-depleted T cells, or T cells were the source of the cDNA or gDNA that made up the material.

The authors' processing: Estimated nucleated cell counts came from reference gene primer amplification. Sequencing was performed with immunoSEQ multiplex PCR; in TCRdb, only in-frame clones are kept and a portion is missing. V, J and clone size derive from that table, while D and trimming were established from the DNA sequence. The sample has 140,000 to 150,000 clones; about 82% are singletons. Germline values: CDR1 SGHRS, CDR2 YFSETQ. V shed 4 bases, J shed 4 bases, and the junction held 3 bases outside the gene matches. There are 14 residues in the CDR3. Note on this clone: Other nucleotide sequences from this sample produce the same CDR3.

What was sequenced was peripheral blood. This sequence originates from a woman aged 40 to 50 with active or convalescent COVID-19. The genes are TRBV5-1 and TRBJ1-5, with TRBD1 matching 9 bases. CDR3 sequence (DNA): TGCGCCAGCAGCCCCGGGACAGGGAATCAGCCCCAGCATTTT. It translates to CASSPGTGNQPQHF.